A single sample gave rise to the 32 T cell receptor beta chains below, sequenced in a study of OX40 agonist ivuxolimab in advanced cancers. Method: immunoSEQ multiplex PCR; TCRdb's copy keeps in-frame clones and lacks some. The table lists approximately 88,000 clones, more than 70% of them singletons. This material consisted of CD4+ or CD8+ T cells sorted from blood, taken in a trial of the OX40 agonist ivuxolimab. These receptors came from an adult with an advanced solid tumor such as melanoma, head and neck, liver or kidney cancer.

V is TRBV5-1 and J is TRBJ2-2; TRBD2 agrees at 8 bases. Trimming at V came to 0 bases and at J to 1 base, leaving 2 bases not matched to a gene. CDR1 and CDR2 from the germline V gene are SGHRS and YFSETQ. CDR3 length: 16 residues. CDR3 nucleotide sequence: TGCGCCAGCAGCTTGGCGGGGACTAGGAACACCGGGGAGCTGTTTTTT. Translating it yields CASSLAGTRNTGELFF.

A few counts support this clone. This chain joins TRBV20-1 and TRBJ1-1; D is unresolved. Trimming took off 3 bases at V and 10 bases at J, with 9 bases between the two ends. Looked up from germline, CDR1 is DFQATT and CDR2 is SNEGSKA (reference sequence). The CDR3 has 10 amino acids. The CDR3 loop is CSAREHRAFF. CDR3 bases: TGCAGTGCTAGGGAGCATAGAGCTTTCTTT.

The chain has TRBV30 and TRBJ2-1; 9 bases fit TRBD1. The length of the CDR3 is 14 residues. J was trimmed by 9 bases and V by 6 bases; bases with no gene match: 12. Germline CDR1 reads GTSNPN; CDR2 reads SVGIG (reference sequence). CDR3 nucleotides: TGTGCCTGTGGGACCGGGACAGGGTTAGGTGAGCAGTTCTTC. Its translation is CACGTGTGLGEQFF.

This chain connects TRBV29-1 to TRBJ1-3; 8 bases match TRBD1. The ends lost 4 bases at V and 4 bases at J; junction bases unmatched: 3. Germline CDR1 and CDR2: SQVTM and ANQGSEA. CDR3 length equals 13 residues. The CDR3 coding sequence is TGCAGCGTTGGCCGGGACAGGGGAAACACCATATATTTT. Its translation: CSVGRDRGNTIYF.

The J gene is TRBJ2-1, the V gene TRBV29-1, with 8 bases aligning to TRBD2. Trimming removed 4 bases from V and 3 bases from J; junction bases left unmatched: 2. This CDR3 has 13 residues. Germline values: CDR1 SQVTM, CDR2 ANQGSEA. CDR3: CSVAGTSYNEQFF. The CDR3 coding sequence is TGCAGCGTTGCCGGGACTAGCTACAATGAGCAGTTCTTC.

The DNA for the CDR3 is TGTGCCAGCAGCGTTCCTAGCGGGGGGTCGTTCACAGATACGCAGTATTTT. Protein sequence: CASSVPSGGSFTDTQYF. The chain carries TRBV7-2 and TRBJ2-3; 11 positions agree with TRBD2. Germline V gene lookup returns CDR1 SGHTA and CDR2 FQGNSA. The CDR3 loop spans 17 amino acids. Trimming cost V 5 bases and J 2 bases; bases outside gene matches: 9. Based on the CDR3 plus reference TRBV7-2 and TRBJ2-3, the full variable domain is GAGVSQSPSNKVTEKGKDVELRCDPISGHTALYWYRQSLGQGLEFLIYFQGNSAPDKSGLPSDRFSAERTGGSVSTLTIQRTQQEDSAVYLCASSVPSGGSFTDTQYFGPGTRLTVL.

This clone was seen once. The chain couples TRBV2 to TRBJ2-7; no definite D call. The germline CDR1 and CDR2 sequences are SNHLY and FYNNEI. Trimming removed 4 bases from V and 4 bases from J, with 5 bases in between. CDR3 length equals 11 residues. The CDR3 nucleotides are TGTGCCAGCAGTGTCCGGTACGAGCAGTACTTC. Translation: CASSVRYEQYF.

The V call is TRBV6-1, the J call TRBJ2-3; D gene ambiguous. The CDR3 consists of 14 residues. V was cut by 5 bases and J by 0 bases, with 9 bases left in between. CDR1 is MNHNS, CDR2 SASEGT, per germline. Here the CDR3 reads CASSLGVSTDTQYF. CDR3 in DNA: TGTGCCAGCAGTCTTGGAGTTAGCACAGATACGCAGTATTTT.

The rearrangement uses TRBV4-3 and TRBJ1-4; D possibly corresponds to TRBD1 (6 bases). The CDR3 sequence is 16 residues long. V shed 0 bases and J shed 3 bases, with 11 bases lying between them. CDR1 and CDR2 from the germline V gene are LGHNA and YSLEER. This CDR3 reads CASSQDRPGANEKLFF. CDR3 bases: TGCGCCAGCAGCCAAGACCGGCCAGGGGCTAATGAAAAACTGTTTTTT.

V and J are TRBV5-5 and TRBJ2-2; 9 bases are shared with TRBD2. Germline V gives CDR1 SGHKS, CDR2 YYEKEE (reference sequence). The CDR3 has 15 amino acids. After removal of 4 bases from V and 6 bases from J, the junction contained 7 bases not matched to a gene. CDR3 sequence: CASSPPGLASGELFF. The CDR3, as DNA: TGTGCCAGCAGCCCACCGGGACTAGCATCCGGGGAGCTGTTTTTT.

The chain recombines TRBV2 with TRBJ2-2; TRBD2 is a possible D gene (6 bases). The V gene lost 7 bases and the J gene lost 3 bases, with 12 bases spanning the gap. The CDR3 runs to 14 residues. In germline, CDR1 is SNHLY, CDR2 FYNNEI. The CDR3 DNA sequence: TGTGCCAGCACCTCCGGGACTTACACCGGGGAGCTGTTTTTT. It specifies CASTSGTYTGELFF. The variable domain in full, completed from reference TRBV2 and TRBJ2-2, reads EPEVTQTPSHQVTQMGQEVILRCVPISNHLYFYWYRQILGQKVEFLVSFYNNEISEKSEIFDDQFSVERPDGSNFTLKIRSTKLEDSAMYFCASTSGTYTGELFFGEGSRLTVL.

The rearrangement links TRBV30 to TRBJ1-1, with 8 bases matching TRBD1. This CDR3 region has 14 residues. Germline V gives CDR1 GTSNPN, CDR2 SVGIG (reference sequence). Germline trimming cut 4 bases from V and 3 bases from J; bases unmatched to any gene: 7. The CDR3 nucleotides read TGTGCCTGGACTCAGGGGGCTATGTACACTGAAGCTTTCTTT. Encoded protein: CAWTQGAMYTEAFF. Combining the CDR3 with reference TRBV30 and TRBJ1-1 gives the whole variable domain SQTIHQWPATLVQPVGSPLSLECTVEGTSNPNLYWYRQAAGRGLQLLFYSVGIGQISSEVPQNLSASRPQDRQFILSSKKLLLSDSGFYLCAWTQGAMYTEAFFGQGTRLTVV.

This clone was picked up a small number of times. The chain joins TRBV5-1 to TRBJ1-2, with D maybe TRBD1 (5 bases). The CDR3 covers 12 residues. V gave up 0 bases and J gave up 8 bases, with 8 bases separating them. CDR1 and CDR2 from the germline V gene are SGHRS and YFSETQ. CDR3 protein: CASSLEGIGYTF. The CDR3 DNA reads TGCGCCAGCAGCTTGGAGGGGATCGGCTACACCTTC.

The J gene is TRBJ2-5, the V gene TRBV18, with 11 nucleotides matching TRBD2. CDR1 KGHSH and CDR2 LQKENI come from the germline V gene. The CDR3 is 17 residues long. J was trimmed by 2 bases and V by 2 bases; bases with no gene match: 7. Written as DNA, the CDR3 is TGTGCCAGCTCACCATTTGGGGGACTAGCGGCTCAAGAGACCCAGTACTTC. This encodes CASSPFGGLAAQETQYF.

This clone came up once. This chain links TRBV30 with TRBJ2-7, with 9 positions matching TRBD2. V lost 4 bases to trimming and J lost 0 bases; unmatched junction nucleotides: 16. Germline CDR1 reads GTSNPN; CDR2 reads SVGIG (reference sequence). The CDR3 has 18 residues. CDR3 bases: TGTGCCTGGATCGGAGGGCCCTTCGTAGCGGGGGCCTCCTACGAGCAGTACTTC. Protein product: CAWIGGPFVAGASYEQYF.

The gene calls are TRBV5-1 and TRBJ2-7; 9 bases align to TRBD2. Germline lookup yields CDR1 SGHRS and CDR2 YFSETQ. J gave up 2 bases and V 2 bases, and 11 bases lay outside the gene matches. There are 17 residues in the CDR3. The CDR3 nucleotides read TGCGCCAGCAGCTTCTACCCTCGGACTAGCGTAACCTACGAGCAGTACTTC. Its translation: CASSFYPRTSVTYEQYF.

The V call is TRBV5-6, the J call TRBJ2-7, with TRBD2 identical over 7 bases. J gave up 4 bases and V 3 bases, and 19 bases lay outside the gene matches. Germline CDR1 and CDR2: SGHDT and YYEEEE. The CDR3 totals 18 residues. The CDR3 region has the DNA TGTGCCAGCAGCTCGAAAATGAGCGGGACCTACGGGAGGTACGAGCAGTACTTC. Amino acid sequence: CASSSKMSGTYGRYEQYF.

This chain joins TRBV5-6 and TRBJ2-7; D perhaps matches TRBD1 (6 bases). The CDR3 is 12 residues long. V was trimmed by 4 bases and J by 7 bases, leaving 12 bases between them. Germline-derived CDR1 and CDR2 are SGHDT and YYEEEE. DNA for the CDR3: TGTGCCAGCAGCCTGCAGGGGTTAGAGCAGTACTTC. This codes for CASSLQGLEQYF. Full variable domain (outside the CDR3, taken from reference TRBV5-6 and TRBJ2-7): DAGVTQSPTHLIKTRGQQVTLRCSPKSGHDTVSWYQQALGQGPQFIFQYYEEEERQRGNFPDRFSGHQFPNYSSELNVNALLLGDSALYLCASSLQGLEQYFGPGTRLTVT.

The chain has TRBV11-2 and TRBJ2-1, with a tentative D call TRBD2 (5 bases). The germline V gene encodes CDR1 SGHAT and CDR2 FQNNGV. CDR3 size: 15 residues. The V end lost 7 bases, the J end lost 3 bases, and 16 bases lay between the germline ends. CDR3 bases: TGTGCCAGCACCACCGACTATGACGGCTACAATGAGCAGTTCTTC. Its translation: CASTTDYDGYNEQFF.

CDR3 DNA sequence: TGTGCCAGCAGCTTAGTCGGGGTGAGGGGAGAGACCCAGTACTTC. Translation gives CASSLVGVRGETQYF. The rearrangement links TRBV7-3 to TRBJ2-5, with D possibly being TRBD1 or TRBD2 (5 bases each). From germline, CDR1 is SGHTA and CDR2 FQGTGA. This CDR3 is 15 amino acids long. With 2 bases removed from V and 4 bases from J, the gap between germline ends came to 14 bases.

The CDR3 protein is CASSSLWGPVNTEAFF. The DNA of the CDR3 is TGTGCCAGCAGTTCCCTTTGGGGGCCGGTGAACACTGAAGCTTTCTTT. The V and J genes are TRBV6-5 and TRBJ1-1, with a weak D call TRBD1 (6 bases). This CDR3 spans 16 amino acids. V lost 4 bases and J lost 0, with 15 bases in between. Per the germline V gene, CDR1 is MNHEY and CDR2 is SVGAGI.

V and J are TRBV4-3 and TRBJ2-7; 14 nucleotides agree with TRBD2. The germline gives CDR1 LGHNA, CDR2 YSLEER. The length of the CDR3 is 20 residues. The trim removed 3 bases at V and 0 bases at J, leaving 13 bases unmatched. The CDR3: CASSHTKRLAGGLSSYEQYF. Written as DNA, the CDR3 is TGCGCCAGCAGCCATACTAAGAGACTAGCGGGGGGGTTGAGCTCCTACGAGCAGTACTTC.

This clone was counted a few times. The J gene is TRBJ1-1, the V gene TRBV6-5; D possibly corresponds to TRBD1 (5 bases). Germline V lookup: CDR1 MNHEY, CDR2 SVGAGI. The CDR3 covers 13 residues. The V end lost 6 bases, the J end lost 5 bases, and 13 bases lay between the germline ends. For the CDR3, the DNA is TGTGCCAGCAGCTACAATTGGGGGACTGAAGCTTTCTTT. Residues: CASSYNWGTEAFF.

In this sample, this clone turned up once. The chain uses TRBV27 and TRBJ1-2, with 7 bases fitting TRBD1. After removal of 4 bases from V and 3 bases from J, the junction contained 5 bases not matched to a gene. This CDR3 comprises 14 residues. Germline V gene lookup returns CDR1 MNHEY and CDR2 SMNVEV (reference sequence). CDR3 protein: CASSSITGDYGYTF. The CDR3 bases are TGTGCCAGCAGTTCCATAACAGGGGACTATGGCTACACCTTC.

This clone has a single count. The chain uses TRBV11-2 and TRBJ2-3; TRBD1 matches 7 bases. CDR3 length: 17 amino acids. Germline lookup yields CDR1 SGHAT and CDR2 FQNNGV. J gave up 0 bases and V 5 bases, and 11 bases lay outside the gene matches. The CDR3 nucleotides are TGTGCCAGCAGCCGGACAGGTACCGTATCTAGCACAGATACGCAGTATTTT. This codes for CASSRTGTVSSTDTQYF.

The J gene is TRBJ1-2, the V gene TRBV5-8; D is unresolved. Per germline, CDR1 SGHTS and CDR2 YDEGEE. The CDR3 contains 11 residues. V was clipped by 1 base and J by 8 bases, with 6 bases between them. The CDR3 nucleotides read TGTGCCAGCAGCTTGAACCGCGGCTACACCTTC. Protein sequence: CASSLNRGYTF.

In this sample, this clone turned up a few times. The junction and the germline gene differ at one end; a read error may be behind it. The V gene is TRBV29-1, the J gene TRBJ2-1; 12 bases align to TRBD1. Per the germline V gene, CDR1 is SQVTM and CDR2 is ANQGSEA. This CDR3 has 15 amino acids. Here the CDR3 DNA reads TGCAGCGTCGAAGGGGACAGGGGGCGGACAAATGAGCAGTTCTTC. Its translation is CSVEGDRGRTNEQFF.

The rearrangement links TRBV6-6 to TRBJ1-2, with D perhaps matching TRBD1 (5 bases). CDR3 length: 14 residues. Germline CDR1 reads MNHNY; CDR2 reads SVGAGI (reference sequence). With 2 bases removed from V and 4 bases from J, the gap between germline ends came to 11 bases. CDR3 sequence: CASSYGGAGYGYTF. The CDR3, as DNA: TGTGCCAGCAGTTACGGGGGTGCGGGCTATGGCTACACCTTC.

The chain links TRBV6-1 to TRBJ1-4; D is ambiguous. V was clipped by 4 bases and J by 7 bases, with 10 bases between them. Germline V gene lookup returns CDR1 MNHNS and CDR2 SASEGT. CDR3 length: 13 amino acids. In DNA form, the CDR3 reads TGTGCCAGCAGTGTCGACTTGGTTGAAAAACTGTTTTTT. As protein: CASSVDLVEKLFF.

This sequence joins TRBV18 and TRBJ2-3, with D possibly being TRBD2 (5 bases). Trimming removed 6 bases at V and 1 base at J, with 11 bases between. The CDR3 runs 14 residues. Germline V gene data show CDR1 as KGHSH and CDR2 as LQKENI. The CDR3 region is CASSLRAGTDTQYF. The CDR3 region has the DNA TGTGCCAGCTCCCTGAGAGCGGGCACAGATACGCAGTATTTT.

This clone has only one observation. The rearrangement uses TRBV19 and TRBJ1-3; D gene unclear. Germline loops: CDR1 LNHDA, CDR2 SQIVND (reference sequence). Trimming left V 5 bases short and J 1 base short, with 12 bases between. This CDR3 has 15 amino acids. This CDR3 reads CASSDRQGSGNTIYF. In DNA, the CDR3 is TGTGCCAGTAGTGATAGACAAGGGTCTGGAAACACCATATATTTT.

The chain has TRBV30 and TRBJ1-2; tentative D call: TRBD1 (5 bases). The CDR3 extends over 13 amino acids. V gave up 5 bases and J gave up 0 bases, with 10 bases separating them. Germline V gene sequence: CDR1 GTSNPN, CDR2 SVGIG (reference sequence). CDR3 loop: CAWFGGANYGYTF. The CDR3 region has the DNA TGTGCCTGGTTTGGGGGGGCTAACTATGGCTACACCTTC. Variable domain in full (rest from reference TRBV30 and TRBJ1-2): SQTIHQWPATLVQPVGSPLSLECTVEGTSNPNLYWYRQAAGRGLQLLFYSVGIGQISSEVPQNLSASRPQDRQFILSSKKLLLSDSGFYLCAWFGGANYGYTFGSGTRLTVV.